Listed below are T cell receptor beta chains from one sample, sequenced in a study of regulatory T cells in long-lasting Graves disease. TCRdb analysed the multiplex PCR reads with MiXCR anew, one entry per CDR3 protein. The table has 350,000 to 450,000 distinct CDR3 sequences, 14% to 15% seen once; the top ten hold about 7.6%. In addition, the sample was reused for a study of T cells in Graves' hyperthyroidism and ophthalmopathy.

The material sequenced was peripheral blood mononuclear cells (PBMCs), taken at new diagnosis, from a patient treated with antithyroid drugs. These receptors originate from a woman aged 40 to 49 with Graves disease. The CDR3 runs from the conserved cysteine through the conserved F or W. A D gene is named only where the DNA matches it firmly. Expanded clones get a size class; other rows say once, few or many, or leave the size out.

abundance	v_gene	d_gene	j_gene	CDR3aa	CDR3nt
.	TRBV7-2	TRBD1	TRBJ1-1	CASRLRGYTEAFF	TGTGCCAGCCGACTCAGGGGGTACACTGAAGCTTTCTTT
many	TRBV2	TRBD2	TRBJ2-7	CANTDTEGGDEQYF	TGTGCCAATACGGACACTGAGGGAGGGGACGAGCAGTACTTC
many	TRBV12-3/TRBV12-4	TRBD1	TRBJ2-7	CASSLRDRVNEQYF	TGTGCCAGCAGTTTAAGGGACAGGGTTAACGAGCAGTACTTC
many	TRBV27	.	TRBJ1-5	CASSPGTGQPQHF	TGTGCCAGCTCACCAGGGACGGGTCAGCCCCAGCATTTT
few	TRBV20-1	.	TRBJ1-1	CSASKTGGNTEAFF	TGCAGTGCTAGCAAAACCGGGGGGAACACTGAAGCTTTCTTT
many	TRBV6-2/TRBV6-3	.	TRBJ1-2	CASSSDRGLYGYTF	TGTGCCAGCAGTTCCGACCGGGGACTCTATGGCTACACCTTC
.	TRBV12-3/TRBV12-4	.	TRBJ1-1	CASSLAPGSQAFF	TGTGCCAGCAGTTTAGCGCCGGGATCCCAAGCTTTCTTT
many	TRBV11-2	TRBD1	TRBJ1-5	CASSGQGDQPQHF	TGTGCCAGCAGCGGACAGGGCGATCAGCCCCAGCATTTT
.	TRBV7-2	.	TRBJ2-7	CASSTWAAYEQYF	TGTGCCAGCAGCACCTGGGCGGCCTACGAGCAGTACTTC
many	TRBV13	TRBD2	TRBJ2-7	CASSATTTSGRNSYEQYF	TGTGCCAGCAGCGCAACCACTACTAGCGGGAGGAACTCCTACGAGCAGTACTTC
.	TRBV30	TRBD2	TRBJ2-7	CAWGGVYEQYF	TGTGCCTGGGGGGGGGTGTACGAGCAGTACTTC
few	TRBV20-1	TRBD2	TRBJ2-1	CSARVGLAGGNNEQFF	TGCAGTGCTAGAGTCGGACTAGCGGGAGGGAACAATGAGCAGTTCTTC
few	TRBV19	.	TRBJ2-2	CASSIGPTNTGELFF	TGTGCCAGTAGTATTGGGCCAACAAACACCGGGGAGCTGTTTTTT
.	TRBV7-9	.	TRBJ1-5	CASSLGSGQPQHF	TGTGCCAGCAGCTTAGGGAGTGGCCAGCCCCAGCATTTT
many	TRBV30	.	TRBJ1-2	CAWSVGYGYTF	TGTGCCTGGAGTGTGGGGTATGGCTACACCTTC
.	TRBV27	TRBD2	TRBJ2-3	CASVAGGVEDTQYF	TGTGCCAGTGTAGCGGGAGGTGTGGAAGATACGCAGTATTTT
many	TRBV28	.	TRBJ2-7	CASSLTDYYEQYF	TGTGCCAGCAGTCTTACAGATTACTACGAGCAGTACTTC
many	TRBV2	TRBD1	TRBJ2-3	CASRPGTGGGGPRREGSTNTQYF	TGTGCCAGCAGACCCGGGACAGGGGGCGGTGGGCCCCGGCGGGAGGGAAGCACAAATACGCAGTATTTT
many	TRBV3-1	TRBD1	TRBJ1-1	CASSSIPTGAGSLFF	TGTGCCAGCAGCTCAATTCCGACAGGGGCGGGAAGCTTATTCTTT
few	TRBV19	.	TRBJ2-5	CATRGQQKETQYF	TGTGCCACCCGCGGACAACAAAAAGAGACCCAGTACTTC
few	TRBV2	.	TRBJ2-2	CASRGAEFPGELFF	TGTGCCAGCAGAGGGGCGGAGTTCCCCGGGGAGCTGTTTTTT
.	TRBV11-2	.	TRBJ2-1	CASSLGMGDNEQFF	TGTGCCAGCAGCTTAGGGATGGGGGACAATGAGCAGTTCTTC
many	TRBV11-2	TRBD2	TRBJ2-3	CASSPGLAGDRTQYF	TGTGCCAGCAGCCCGGGACTAGCGGGAGATCGTACGCAGTATTTT
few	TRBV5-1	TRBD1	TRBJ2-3	CASSFRGQSTDTQYF	TGCGCCAGCAGCTTCCGGGGACAGAGCACAGATACGCAGTATTTT
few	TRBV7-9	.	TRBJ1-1	CASSLLGYTEAFF	TGTGCCAGCAGCTTACTGGGGTATACTGAAGCTTTCTTT
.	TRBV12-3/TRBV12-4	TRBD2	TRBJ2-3	CASLRGTSTDMQYF	TGTGCCTCACTCCGGGGGACTAGCACAGATATGCAGTATTTT
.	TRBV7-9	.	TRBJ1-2	CASSSHRELYGYTF	TGTGCCAGCAGCTCCCACAGAGAGCTCTATGGCTACACCTTC
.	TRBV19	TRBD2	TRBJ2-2	CASSRLAGEVAGELFF	TGTGCCAGTAGTAGACTAGCGGGAGAAGTGGCCGGGGAGCTGTTTTTT
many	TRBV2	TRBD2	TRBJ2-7	CASSVASGRDYEQYF	TGTGCCAGCAGTGTAGCTAGCGGGAGGGATTACGAGCAGTACTTC
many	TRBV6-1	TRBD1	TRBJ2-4	CASSKQGIAKNIQYF	TGTGCCAGCAGTAAACAGGGGATTGCCAAAAACATTCAGTACTTC
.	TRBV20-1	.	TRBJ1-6	CSAREGSSYNSPLHF	TGCAGTGCTAGAGAGGGCTCTTCCTATAATTCACCCCTCCACTTT
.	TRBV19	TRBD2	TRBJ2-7	CASRAGLAGVGEQYF	TGTGCCAGTAGGGCCGGACTAGCGGGAGTGGGCGAGCAGTACTTC
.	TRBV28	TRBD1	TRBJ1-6	CASSLGDRYNSPLHF	TGTGCCAGCAGTTTGGGGGACAGATATAATTCACCCCTCCACTTT
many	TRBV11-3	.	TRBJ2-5	CASSRRKGVQETQYF	TGTGCCAGCAGCCGGCGGAAGGGGGTACAAGAGACCCAGTACTTC
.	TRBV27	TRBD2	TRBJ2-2	CASTTEGLAGGDPGPTGELFF	TGTGCCAGCACAACCGAGGGACTAGCGGGAGGGGACCCTGGCCCCACCGGGGAGCTGTTTTTT
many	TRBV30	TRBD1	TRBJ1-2	CAWSPGQTSYGYTF	TGTGCCTGGAGTCCGGGACAGACAAGCTATGGCTACACCTTC
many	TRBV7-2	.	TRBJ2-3	CASSLQGASDTQYF	TGTGCCAGCAGCTTGCAGGGCGCTTCAGATACGCAGTATTTT
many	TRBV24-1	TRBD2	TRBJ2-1	CATSDSAGGSYNEQFF	TGTGCCACCAGTGACTCAGCGGGAGGCTCCTACAATGAGCAGTTCTTC
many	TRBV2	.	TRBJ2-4	CASSEVRLAKNIQYF	TGTGCCAGCAGTGAGGTCCGACTAGCCAAAAACATTCAGTACTTC
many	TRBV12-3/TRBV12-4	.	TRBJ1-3	CASSSDSFSGNTIYF	TGTGCCAGCAGTTCCGACAGCTTCTCTGGAAACACCATATATTTT
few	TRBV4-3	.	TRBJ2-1	CASSLLLGWNHNEQFF	TGCGCCAGCAGCCTATTACTAGGTTGGAACCACAATGAGCAGTTCTTC